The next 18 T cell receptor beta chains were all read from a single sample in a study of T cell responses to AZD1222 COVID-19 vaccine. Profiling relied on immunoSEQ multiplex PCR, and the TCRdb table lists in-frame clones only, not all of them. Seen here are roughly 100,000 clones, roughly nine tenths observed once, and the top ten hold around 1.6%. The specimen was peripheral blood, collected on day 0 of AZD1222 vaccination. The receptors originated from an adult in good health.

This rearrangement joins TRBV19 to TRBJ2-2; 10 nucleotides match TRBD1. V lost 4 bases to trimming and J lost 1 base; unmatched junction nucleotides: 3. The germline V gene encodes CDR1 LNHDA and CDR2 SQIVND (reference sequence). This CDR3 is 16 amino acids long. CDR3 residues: CASSKWTGGNTGELFF. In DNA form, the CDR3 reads TGTGCCAGTAGTAAGTGGACAGGGGGGAACACCGGGGAGCTGTTTTTT.

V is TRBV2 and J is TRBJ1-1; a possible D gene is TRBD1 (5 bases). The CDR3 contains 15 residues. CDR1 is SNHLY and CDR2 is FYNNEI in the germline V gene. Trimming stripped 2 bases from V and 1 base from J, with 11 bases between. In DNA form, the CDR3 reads TGTGCCAGCAGTGAATTGGGGACTCCGAACACTGAAGCTTTCTTT. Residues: CASSELGTPNTEAFF.

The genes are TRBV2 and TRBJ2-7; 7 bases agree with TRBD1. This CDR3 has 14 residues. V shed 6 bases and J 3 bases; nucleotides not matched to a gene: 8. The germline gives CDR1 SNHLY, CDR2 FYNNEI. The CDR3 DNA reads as TGTGCCAGCAGAAACAGGGGACGGTTCTACGAGCAGTACTTC. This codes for CASRNRGRFYEQYF.

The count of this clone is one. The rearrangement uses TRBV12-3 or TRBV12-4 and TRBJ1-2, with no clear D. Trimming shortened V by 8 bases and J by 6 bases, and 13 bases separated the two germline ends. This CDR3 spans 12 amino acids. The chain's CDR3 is CASGDTADGYTF. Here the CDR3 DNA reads TGTGCCAGCGGCGACACAGCCGATGGCTACACCTTC.

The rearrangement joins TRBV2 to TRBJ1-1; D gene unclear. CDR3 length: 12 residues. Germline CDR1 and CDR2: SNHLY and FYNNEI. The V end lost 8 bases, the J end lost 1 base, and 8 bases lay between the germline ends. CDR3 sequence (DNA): TGTGCCAGCCGAGTCAGGAACACTGAAGCTTTCTTT. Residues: CASRVRNTEAFF.

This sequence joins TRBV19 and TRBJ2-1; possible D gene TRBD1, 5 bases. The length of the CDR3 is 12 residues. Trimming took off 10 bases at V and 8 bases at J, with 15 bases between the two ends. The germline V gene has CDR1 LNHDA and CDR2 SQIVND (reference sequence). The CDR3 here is CATNQGIHEQFF. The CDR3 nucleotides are TGTGCCACCAATCAGGGTATCCATGAGCAGTTCTTC.

The CDR3 spells CASSHPNRGTYEQYF. The DNA for the CDR3 is TGCGCCAGCAGCCACCCTAACAGGGGAACCTACGAGCAGTACTTC. The chain links TRBV4-1 to TRBJ2-7; 7 positions match TRBD1. Germline CDR1 MGHRA, CDR2 YSYEKL. The CDR3 loop spans 15 amino acids. Unmatched junction bases numbered 7, after V lost 3 bases and J lost 2 bases.

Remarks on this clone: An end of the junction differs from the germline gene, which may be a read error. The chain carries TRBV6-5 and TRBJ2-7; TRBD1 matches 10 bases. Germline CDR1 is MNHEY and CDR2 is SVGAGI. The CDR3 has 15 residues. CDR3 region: CASRLRDRGSHEQYF. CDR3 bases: TGTGCCAGCAGGCTCCGGGACAGGGGCTCCCACGAGCAGTACTTC.

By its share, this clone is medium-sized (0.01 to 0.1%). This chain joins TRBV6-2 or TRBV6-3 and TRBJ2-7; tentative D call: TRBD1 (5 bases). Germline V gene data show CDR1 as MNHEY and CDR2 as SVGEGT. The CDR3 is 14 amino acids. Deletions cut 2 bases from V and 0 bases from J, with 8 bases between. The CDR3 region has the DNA TGTGCCAGCAGTTACCAGGACAACTCCTACGAGCAGTACTTC. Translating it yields CASSYQDNSYEQYF.

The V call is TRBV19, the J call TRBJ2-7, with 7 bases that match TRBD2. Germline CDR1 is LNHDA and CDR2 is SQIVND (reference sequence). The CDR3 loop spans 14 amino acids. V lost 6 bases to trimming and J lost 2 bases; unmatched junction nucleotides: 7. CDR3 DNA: TGTGCCAGTAGACCCCGGGGGGAAACCTACGAGCAGTACTTC. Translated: CASRPRGETYEQYF.

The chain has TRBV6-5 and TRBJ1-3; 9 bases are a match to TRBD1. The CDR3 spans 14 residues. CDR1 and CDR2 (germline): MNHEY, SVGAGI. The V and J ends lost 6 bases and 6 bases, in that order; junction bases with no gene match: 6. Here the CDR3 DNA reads TGTGCCAGCAGCACAACAGGGGGCGAAAACACCATATATTTT. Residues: CASSTTGGENTIYF.

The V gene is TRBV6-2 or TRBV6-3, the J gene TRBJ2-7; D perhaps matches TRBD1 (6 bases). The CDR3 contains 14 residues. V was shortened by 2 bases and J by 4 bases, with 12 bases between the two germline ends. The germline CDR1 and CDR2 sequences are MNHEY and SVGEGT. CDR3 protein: CASSYGGQKYEQYF. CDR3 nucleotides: TGTGCCAGCAGTTACGGCGGACAGAAGTACGAGCAGTACTTC.

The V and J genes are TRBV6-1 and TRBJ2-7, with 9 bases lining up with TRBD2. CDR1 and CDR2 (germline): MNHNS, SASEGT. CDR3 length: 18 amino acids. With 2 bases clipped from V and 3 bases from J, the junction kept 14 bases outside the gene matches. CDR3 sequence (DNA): TGTGCCAGCAGTGAATTCGGGCTAGCGGGGTCCTTCGGCTACGAGCAGTACTTC. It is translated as CASSEFGLAGSFGYEQYF.

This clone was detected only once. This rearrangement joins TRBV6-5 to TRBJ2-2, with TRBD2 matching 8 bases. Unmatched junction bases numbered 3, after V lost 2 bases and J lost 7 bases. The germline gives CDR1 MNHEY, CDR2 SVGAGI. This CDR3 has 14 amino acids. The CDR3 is CASSYEGLDGELFF. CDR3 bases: TGTGCCAGCAGTTACGAGGGACTAGACGGGGAGCTGTTTTTT.

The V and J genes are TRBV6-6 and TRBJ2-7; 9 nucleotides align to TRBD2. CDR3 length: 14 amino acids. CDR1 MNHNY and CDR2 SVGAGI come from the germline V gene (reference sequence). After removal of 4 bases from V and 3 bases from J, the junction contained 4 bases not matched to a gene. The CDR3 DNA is TGTGCCAGCAGTTCCCAGCGGGGGGACTACGAGCAGTACTTC. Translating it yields CASSSQRGDYEQYF.

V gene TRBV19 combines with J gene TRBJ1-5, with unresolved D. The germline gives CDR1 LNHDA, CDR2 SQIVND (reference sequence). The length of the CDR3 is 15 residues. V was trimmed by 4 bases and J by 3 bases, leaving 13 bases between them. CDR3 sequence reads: CASSTPNSFNQPQHF. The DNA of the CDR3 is TGTGCCAGTAGTACCCCGAACAGCTTCAATCAGCCCCAGCATTTT.

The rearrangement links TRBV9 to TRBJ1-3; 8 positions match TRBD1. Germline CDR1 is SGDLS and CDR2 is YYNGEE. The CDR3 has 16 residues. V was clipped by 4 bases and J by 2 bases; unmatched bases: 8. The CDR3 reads CASSPGQGGPGNTIYF. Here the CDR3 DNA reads TGTGCCAGCAGCCCAGGACAGGGCGGTCCTGGAAACACCATATATTTT.

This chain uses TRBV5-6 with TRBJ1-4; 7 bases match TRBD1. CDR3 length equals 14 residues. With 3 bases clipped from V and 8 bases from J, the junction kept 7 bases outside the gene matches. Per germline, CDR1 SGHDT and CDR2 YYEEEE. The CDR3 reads CASSSDRVREKLFF. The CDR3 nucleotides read TGTGCCAGCAGCTCTGACAGGGTTCGGGAAAAACTGTTTTTT.